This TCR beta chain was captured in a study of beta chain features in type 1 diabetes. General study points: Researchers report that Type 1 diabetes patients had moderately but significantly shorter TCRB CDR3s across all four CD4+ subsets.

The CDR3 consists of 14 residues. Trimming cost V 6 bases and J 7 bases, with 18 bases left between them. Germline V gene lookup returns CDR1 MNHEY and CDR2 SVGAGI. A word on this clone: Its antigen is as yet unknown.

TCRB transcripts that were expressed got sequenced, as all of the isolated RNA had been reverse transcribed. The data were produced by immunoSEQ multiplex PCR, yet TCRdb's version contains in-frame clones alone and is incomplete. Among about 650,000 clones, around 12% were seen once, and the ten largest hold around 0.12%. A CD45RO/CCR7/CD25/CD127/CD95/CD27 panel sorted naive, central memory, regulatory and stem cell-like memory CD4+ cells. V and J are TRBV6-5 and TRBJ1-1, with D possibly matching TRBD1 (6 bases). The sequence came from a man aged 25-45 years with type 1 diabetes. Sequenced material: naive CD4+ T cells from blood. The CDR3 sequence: CASSTQQGSGEAFF. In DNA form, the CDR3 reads TGTGCCAGCAGCACCCAACAGGGATCAGGTGAAGCTTTCTTT.